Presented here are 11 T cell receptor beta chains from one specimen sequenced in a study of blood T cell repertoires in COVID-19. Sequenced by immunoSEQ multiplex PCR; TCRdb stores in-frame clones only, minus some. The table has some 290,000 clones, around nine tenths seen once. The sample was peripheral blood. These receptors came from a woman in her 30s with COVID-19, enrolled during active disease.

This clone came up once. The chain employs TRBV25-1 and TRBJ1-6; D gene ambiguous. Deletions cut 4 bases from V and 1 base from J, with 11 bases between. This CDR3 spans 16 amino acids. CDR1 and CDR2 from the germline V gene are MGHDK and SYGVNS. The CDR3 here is CASSAYRSSYNSPLHF. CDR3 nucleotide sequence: TGTGCCAGCAGTGCCTACCGTAGTTCCTATAATTCACCCCTCCACTTT.

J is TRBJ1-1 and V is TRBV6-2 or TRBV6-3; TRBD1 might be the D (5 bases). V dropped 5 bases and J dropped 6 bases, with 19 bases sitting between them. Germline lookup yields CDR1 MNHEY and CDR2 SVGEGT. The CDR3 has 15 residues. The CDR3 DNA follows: TGTGCCAGCAGTAAACCTAGGGAACGGGGGGCTGAAGCTTTCTTT. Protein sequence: CASSKPRERGAEAFF.

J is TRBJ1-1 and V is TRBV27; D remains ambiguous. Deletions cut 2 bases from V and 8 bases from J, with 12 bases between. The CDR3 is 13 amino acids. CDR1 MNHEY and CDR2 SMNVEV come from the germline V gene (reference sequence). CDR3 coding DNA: TGTGCCAGCAGTTTAACCAGATATTTGGAAGCTTTCTTT. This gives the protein CASSLTRYLEAFF.

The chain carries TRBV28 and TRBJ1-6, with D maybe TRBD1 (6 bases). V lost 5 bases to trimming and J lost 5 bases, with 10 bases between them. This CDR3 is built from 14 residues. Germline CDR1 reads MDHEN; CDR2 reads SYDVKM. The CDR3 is CASSVPGDNSPLHF. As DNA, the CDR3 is TGTGCCAGCAGTGTGCCAGGGGATAATTCACCCCTCCACTTT.

The CDR3 is CATGTGSETQYF. In DNA form, the CDR3 reads TGCGCCACCGGGACAGGTTCGGAGACCCAGTACTTC. The genes are TRBV10-2 and TRBJ2-5; TRBD1 agrees at 8 bases. The ends lost 10 bases at V and 5 bases at J; junction bases unmatched: 6. The CDR3 has 12 residues. Germline values: CDR1 WSHSY, CDR2 SAAADI.

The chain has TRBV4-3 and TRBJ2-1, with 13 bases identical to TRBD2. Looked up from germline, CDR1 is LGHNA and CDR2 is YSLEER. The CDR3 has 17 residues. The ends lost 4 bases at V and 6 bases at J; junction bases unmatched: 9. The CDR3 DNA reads TGCGCCAGCAGCCGCCTCGGACTAGCGGGAGTTCGCAATGAGCAGTTCTTC. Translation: CASSRLGLAGVRNEQFF.

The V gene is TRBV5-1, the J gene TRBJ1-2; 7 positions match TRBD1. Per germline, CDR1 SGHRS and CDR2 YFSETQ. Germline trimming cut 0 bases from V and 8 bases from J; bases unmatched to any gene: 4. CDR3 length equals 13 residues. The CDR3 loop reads CASSLERGRGYTF. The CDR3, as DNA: TGCGCCAGCAGCTTGGAGAGGGGGCGAGGCTACACCTTC.

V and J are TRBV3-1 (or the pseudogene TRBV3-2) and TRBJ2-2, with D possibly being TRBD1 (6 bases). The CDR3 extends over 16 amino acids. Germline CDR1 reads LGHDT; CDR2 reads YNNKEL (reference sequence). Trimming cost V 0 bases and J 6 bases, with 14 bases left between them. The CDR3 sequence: CASSQDLGGWAGELFF. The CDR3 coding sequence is TGTGCCAGCAGCCAAGATTTAGGGGGTTGGGCCGGGGAGCTGTTTTTT.

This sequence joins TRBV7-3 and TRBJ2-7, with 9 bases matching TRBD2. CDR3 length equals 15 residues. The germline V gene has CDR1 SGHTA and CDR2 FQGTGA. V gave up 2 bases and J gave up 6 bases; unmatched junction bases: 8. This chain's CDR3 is CASSLLVAGVSEQYF. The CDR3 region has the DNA TGTGCCAGCAGCTTATTGGTAGCGGGAGTATCCGAGCAGTACTTC. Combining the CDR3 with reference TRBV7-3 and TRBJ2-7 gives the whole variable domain GAGVSQTPSNKVTEKGKYVELRCDPISGHTALYWYRQSLGQGPEFLIYFQGTGAADDSGLPNDRFFAVRPEGSVSTLKIQRTERGDSAVYLCASSLLVAGVSEQYFGPGTRLTVT.

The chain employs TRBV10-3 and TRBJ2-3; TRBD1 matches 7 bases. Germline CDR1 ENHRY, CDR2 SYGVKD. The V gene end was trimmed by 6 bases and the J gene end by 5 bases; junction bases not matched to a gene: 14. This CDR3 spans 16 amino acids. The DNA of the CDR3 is TGTGCCATCAGCCGAGCAACAGGGGCGCAAGGAGATACGCAGTATTTT. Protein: CAISRATGAQGDTQYF.

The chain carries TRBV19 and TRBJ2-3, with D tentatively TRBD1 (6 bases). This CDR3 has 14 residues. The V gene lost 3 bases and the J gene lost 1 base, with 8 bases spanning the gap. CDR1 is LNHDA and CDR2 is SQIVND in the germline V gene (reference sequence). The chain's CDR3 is CASSIWTGTDTQYF. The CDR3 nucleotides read TGTGCCAGTAGTATCTGGACAGGCACAGATACGCAGTATTTT.